Only a few counts were recorded for the clone carrying this T cell receptor beta chain. This sample stems from a study of blood T cell repertoires in COVID-19. Sequencing used immunoSEQ multiplex PCR; TCRdb keeps in-frame clones, though not all of them. This table holds about 98,000 clones, 75% to 95% found once. Trimming left V 6 bases short and J 0 bases short, with 9 bases between. This CDR3 is 14 amino acids long. Germline V gives CDR1 MNHNY, CDR2 SVGAGI (reference sequence). Material for sequencing was peripheral blood. The sequence derives from a man younger than 35 with acute or convalescent COVID-19. The chain recombines TRBV6-6 with TRBJ1-3; unclear D gene. CDR3 bases: TGTGCCAGCAGGATCGGGAACTCTGGAAACACCATATATTTT. Protein product: CASRIGNSGNTIYF.